These T cell receptor beta chains were read from a single sample in a study of cytomegalovirus exposure and HLA in healthy donors. Produced via immunoSEQ multiplex PCR; TCRdb's table is partial and in-frame only. The repertoire includes some 240,000 clones, roughly 80% of them detected once, and about 3.8% sits in the top ten. Sequenced sample: PBMCs. Receptor source: a male donor in good health and CMV-seronegative. The CDR3 runs from the conserved cysteine through the conserved F or W. Fields, in order: D gene, J gene, V gene, clone size, CDR3 DNA, CDR3 protein. The D gene is left open where the match is weak. Some rows have no size entry. The others give once, few or many, or a class for an expanded clone.

>TRBD2|TRBJ2-1|TRBV5-4|.
TGTGCCAGCAGCTTGGGGATTAGCGGGGGGAATGAGCAGTTCTTC
CASSLGISGGNEQFF
>.|TRBJ2-7|TRBV11-2|.
TGTGCCAGCAGCTTAGAGACAGCCTACGAGCAGTACTTC
CASSLETAYEQYF
>.|TRBJ2-7|TRBV5-1|.
TGCGCCAGCAGCTTGGAGCAGGGGACCTCCTACGAGCAGTACTTC
CASSLEQGTSYEQYF
>.|TRBJ1-4|TRBV19|.
TGTGCCAGTAGTCCCAATAATGAAAAACTGTTTTTT
CASSPNNEKLFF
>TRBD2|TRBJ2-7|TRBV4-2|.
TGTGCCAGCAGCCAAGATCTGGGGCTAGCGGGAGGACGTCCCTTCTTCTACGAGCAGTACTTC
CASSQDLGLAGGRPFFYEQYF
>TRBD2|TRBJ2-3|TRBV5-4|.
TGTGCCAGCAGCCAGAGGACTAGCGGAAAGGATACGCAGTATTTT
CASSQRTSGKDTQYF
>TRBD2|TRBJ2-2|TRBV9|.
TGTGCCAGCAGCGTAGGGCCTAGCGGGAACACCGGGGAGCTGTTTTTT
CASSVGPSGNTGELFF
>.|TRBJ2-5|TRBV7-6|.
TGTGCCAGCAGCTCTAACGGACAGCCCAGAGAGACCCAGTACTTC
CASSSNGQPRETQYF
>TRBD1|TRBJ2-5|TRBV2|.
TGTGCCAGCAGGGAGGACAGGGGTGACGGGACCCAGTACTTC
CASREDRGDGTQYF
>.|TRBJ1-1|TRBV5-1|few
TGCGCCAGCCGTCAACAGGGAAACACTGAAGCTTTCTTT
CASRQQGNTEAFF
>.|TRBJ1-5|TRBV28|few
TGTGCCAGCAGTTTATGGGGAGAAGGTCAGCCCCAGCATTTT
CASSLWGEGQPQHF
>.|TRBJ1-2|TRBV18|.
TGTGCCAGCTCACCGGACTTAGGGAACTATGGCTACACCTTC
CASSPDLGNYGYTF
>.|TRBJ1-1|TRBV10-2|.
TGCGCCAGCAGTGGGCCCTTCGACTTTATCACTGAAGCTTTCTTT
CASSGPFDFITEAFF
>.|TRBJ2-6|TRBV25-1|once
TGTGCCAGCAGTGCCGTATCTGGGGCCAACGTCCTGACTTTC
CASSAVSGANVLTF
>.|TRBJ1-3|TRBV15|.
TGTGCCACCAGCAGAGATACCGGGATTGGAAACACCATATATTTT
CATSRDTGIGNTIYF
>TRBD1|TRBJ2-4|TRBV4-1|.
TGCGCCAGCAGCCAATCCGGGACAGGGAGAGGAAACATTCAGTACTTC
CASSQSGTGRGNIQYF
>TRBD1|TRBJ1-3|TRBV5-6|.
TGTGCCAGCAGCTGGGGACAGGGATCAGGTGGAAACACCATATATTTT
CASSWGQGSGGNTIYF
>.|TRBJ1-4|TRBV9|.
TGTGCCAGCAGCGCAACCGGGAAACCTAATGAAAAACTGTTTTTT
CASSATGKPNEKLFF
>.|TRBJ2-1|TRBV4-2|once
TGTGCCAGCAGCAGCAGGGACAATGAGCAGTTCTTC
CASSSRDNEQFF
>TRBD2|TRBJ2-2|TRBV5-4|once
TGTGCCAGCAGCTTGGCCGCTAGCGGGGACAACACCGGGGAGCTGTTTTTT
CASSLAASGDNTGELFF